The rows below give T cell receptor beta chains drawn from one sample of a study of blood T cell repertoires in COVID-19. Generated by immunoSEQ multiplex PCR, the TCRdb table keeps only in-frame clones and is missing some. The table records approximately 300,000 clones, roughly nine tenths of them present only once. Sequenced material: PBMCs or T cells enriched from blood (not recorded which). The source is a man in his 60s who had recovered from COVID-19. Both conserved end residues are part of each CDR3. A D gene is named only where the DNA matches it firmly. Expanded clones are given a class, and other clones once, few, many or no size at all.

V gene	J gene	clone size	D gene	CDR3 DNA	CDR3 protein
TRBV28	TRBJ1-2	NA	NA	TGTGCCAGCAGTTTACGGGTAAACTATGGCTACACCTTC	CASSLRVNYGYTF
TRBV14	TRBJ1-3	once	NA	TGTGCCAGCAGCCAAGTTCGCAGTGGCACCATATATTTT	CASSQVRSGTIYF
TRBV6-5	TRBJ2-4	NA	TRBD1	TGTGCCAGCAGTTACTCGGGGACAGGGGGTAACATTCAGTACTTC	CASSYSGTGGNIQYF
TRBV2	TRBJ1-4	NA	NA	TGTGCCAGCCTAAGGGAGGAGGGGAAAGAAAAACTGTTTTTT	CASLREEGKEKLFF
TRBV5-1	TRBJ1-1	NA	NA	TGCGCCAGCAGCTTCGAACCGGGGGGAGGGACTGAAGCTTTCTTT	CASSFEPGGGTEAFF
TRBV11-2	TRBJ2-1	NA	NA	TGTGCCAGCAGCTTAGTTCGGGTAGGCTCCTACAATGAGCAGTTCTTC	CASSLVRVGSYNEQFF
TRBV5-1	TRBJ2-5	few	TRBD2	TGCGCCAGCAGCTTGGTGGCGGGAGAAGAGACCCAGTACTTC	CASSLVAGEETQYF
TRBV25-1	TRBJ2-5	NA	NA	TGTGCCAGCACTGCCACTGTACAAGAGACCCAGTACTTC	CASTATVQETQYF
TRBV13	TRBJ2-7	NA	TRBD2	TGTGCCAGCAGCCTATCCCCGGGACTACTGGGTTACGAGCAGTACTTC	CASSLSPGLLGYEQYF
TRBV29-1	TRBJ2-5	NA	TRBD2	TGCAGCGGGGGGGAGGGTGAGGAGACCCAGTACTTC	CSGGEGEETQYF
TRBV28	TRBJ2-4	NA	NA	TGTGCCAGCAGTCCGTTGGCGGCGAGGGCCAAAAACATTCAGTACTTC	CASSPLAARAKNIQYF
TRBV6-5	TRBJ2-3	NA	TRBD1	TGTGCCAGCAGCAGGGACAGGCTCACAGATACGCAGTATTTT	CASSRDRLTDTQYF
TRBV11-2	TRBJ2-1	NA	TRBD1	TGTGCCAGCAGACGAGTACTGGGACAGGGGTACAATGAGCAGTTCTTC	CASRRVLGQGYNEQFF
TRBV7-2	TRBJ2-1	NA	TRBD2	TGTGCCAGCAGCCCCTCGGGACTAGCGGGAGGTAGGAATGAGCAGTTCTTC	CASSPSGLAGGRNEQFF
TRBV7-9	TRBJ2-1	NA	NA	TGTGCCAGCGAACCAGGACTCACCAATGAGCAGTTCTTC	CASEPGLTNEQFF
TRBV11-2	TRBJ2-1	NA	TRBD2	TGTGCCAGCAGCTTAGGCGAGGCTAGCGGGGCTTACAATGAGCAGTTCTTC	CASSLGEASGAYNEQFF
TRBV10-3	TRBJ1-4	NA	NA	TGTGCCATCAGTGAGGACTTTTATGAAAAACTGTTTTTT	CAISEDFYEKLFF
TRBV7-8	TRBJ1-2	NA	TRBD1	TGTGCCAGCAGCTTAGTGGTCGGGACAGGGACCTCCTATGGCTACACCTTC	CASSLVVGTGTSYGYTF
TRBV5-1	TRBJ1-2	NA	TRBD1	TGCGCCAGCAGCTTGGGGAACCGGGACAGGGTCTATGGCTACACCTTC	CASSLGNRDRVYGYTF
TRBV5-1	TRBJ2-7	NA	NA	TGCGCCAGCAGCGCCCCTACAGCTTCGGGGGAGCAGTACTTC	CASSAPTASGEQYF
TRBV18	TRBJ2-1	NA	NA	TGTGCCAGCTCCCCGACTAGTATTTCTTACAATGAGCAGTTCTTC	CASSPTSISYNEQFF
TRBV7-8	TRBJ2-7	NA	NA	TGTGCCAGCAGCGAATTGGGTGGCAGGGGGGCCTACGAGCAGTACTTC	CASSELGGRGAYEQYF
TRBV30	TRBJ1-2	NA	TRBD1	TGTGCCCGGCTATTGGGACAGGGATTCGCTAACTATGGCTACACCTTC	CARLLGQGFANYGYTF
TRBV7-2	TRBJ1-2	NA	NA	TGTGCCAGCAGCCTGAGACTCAGGGGTAACTATGGCTACACCTTC	CASSLRLRGNYGYTF
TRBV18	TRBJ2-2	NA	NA	TGTGCCAGCTCACCAGCAATTGGGCAGGGGAACACCGGGGAGCTGTTTTTT	CASSPAIGQGNTGELFF
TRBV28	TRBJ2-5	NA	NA	TGTGCCAGCAGGTCGCAAGCCCAGACCCAGTACTTC	CASRSQAQTQYF
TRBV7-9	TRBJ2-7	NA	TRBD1	TGTGCCAGCAGCTTCACAGGGGGTTCCTACGAGCAGTACTTC	CASSFTGGSYEQYF
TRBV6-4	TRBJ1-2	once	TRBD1	TGTGCCAGCAGTGACAGGGGACAGGGGGCCTTTGGCTACACCTTC	CASSDRGQGAFGYTF
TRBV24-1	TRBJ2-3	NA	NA	TGTGCCACCAGACCGGGACAAGGCAGGGCGGATACGCAGTATTTT	CATRPGQGRADTQYF
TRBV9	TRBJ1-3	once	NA	TGTGCCAGCAGCGTAGTTTCCAGGGTAGCTGGAAACACCATATATTTT	CASSVVSRVAGNTIYF
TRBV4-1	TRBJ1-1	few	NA	TGCGCCAGCAGCCAAGCAAATTTTATAGGGGTACTGAACACTGAAGCTTTCTTT	CASSQANFIGVLNTEAFF
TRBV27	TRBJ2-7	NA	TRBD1	TGTGCCAGCAGTCCCTGGACAGGGGTGGAGGAGCAGTACTTC	CASSPWTGVEEQYF
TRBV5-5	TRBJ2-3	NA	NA	TGTGCCAGCAGCTTGGTGTCAGCGGCCTTAGTGAATACGCAGTATTTT	CASSLVSAALVNTQYF
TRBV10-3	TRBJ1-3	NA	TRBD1	TGTGCCATCAGTGTAACGGGACAGGGCCCCAACACCATATATTTT	CAISVTGQGPNTIYF
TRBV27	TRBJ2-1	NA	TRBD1	TGTGCCAGCAGGCGGACAGGGGTCCCCTATGGGCAGTTCTTC	CASRRTGVPYGQFF
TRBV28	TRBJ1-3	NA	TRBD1	TGTGCCAGCAGTTTACCTAATCCGGGACAGGGAAACACCATATATTTT	CASSLPNPGQGNTIYF
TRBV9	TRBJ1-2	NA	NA	TGTGCCAGCAGCGGCCAAGTACAGTTAAACTATGGCTACACCTTC	CASSGQVQLNYGYTF
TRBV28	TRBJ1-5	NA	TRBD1	TGTGCCAGCAGTGGGGTCAGGGGGCGCAATCAGCCCCAGCATTTT	CASSGVRGRNQPQHF
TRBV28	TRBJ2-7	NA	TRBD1	TGTGCCAGCACCCCGACAGGGGGAAGCTCCTACGAGCAGTACTTC	CASTPTGGSSYEQYF
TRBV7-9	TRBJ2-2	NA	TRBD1	TGTGCCAGCAGCTTCCTGTGGACAGGGGTAAACACCGGGGAGCTGTTTTTT	CASSFLWTGVNTGELFF
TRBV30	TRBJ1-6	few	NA	TGTGCCTGGAGTCCGGGTGCGTGGAATTCACCCCTCCACTTT	CAWSPGAWNSPLHF
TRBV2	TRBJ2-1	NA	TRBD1	TGTGCCAGCAGTGTCGACAGGGGAAGTGAGCAGTTCTTC	CASSVDRGSEQFF
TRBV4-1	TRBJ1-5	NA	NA	TGCGCCAGCAGCCAAGAAGGGGCATCAAATCAGCCCCAGCATTTT	CASSQEGASNQPQHF
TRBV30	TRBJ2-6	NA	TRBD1	TGTGCCTGCCTGGGATGGACAGGAAACTCTGGGGCCAACGTCCTGACTTTC	CACLGWTGNSGANVLTF
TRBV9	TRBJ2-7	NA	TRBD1	TGTGCCAGCAGCGTAGGGACCGGGACAGCCGTACTGGGTGGGCCCTACGAGCAGTACTTC	CASSVGTGTAVLGGPYEQYF
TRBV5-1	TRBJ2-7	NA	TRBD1	TGCGCCAGCAGCTTAACAGGGGCGGAGGCCTACGAGCAGTACTTC	CASSLTGAEAYEQYF
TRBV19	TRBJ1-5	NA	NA	TGTGCCAGTAGTATCGGACAGAGATATTTCAATCAGCCCCAGCATTTT	CASSIGQRYFNQPQHF
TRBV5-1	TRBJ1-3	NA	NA	TGCGCCAGCAGCTTGGGAGGGACTGGAAACACCATATATTTT	CASSLGGTGNTIYF
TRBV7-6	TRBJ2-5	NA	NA	TGTGCCAGCAGCCTCTCCCGGGACACGTACTTC	CASSLSRDTYF
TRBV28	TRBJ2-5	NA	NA	TGTGCCATTGGGACATCGGGAGGTGGGTTCCAAGAGACCCAGTACTTC	CAIGTSGGGFQETQYF
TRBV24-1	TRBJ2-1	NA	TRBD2	TGTGCCACCAGTGACCGGGCGGGGGGCTCCTACAATGAGCAGTTCTTC	CATSDRAGGSYNEQFF
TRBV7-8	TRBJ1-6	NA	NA	TGTGCCAGCAGCTTAGTGACAGTTTTATCGCCCCTCCACTTT	CASSLVTVLSPLHF
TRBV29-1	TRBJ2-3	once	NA	TGCAGCCTAGGACCGGGACTCCGCACAGATACGCAGTATTTT	CSLGPGLRTDTQYF
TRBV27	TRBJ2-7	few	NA	TGTGCCAGCAGCCCCAGGGGTTTCGAGCAGTACTTC	CASSPRGFEQYF
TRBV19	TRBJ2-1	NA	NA	TGTGCCAGTAGTATAGGGGCGACAGGTAACAATGAGCAGTTCTTC	CASSIGATGNNEQFF
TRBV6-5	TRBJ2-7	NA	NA	TGTGCCAGCAGTTACTCCTCAGGGAAAGGCTACGAGCAGTACTTC	CASSYSSGKGYEQYF
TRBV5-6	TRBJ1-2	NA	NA	TGTGCCAGCAGCTTGGTACAGGTCACCTATGGCTACACCTTC	CASSLVQVTYGYTF